This TCR beta chain was captured in a study of T cell repertoires in cytomegalovirus infection. Study-level findings and limits: Clonotypes of TCR beta that were HLA-C-restricted and CMV-specific dominated the ex vivo response.

TCRdb re-analysed the reads in MiXCR, keeping a single row per CDR3 protein. The sample carries some 920,000 distinct CDR3 sequences, 25% to 40% recorded once. This CDR3 region has 15 residues. Per germline, CDR1 LNHDA and CDR2 SQIVND (reference sequence). With V trimmed by 6 bases and J by 2 bases, 8 bases remained unmatched. This clonotype came up a few times. The antigen remains unidentified. The sequencing used cultured CD8+ T cells from PBMCs, collected from culture after CMV antigen stimulation. The rearrangement joins TRBV19 to TRBJ1-2; TRBD1 matches at 8 bases. The source is a human donor in good health (CMV status not recorded). Some clones in this sample may be carry-over from other donors' samples. The CDR3 nucleotides read TGTGCCAGTAGCCTCTCGACAGGGGCCAACTATGGCTACACCTTC. This codes for CASSLSTGANYGYTF.